A selection of T cell receptor beta chains follows, all from one sample in a study of Tregs in tolerant kidney transplant recipients. Some clones are missing from TCRdb's copy, which holds only in-frame ones; the method was immunoSEQ multiplex PCR. The sample contains approximately 20,000 clones, about 85% of which appear only once. Sequencing was performed on CD8+ T cells from blood (PBMCs), taken 6 months after the transplant. All receptors come from a human patient who received a combined kidney and bone marrow transplant. Part of the T cell pool may stem from the graft donor. Both conserved end residues are part of each CDR3. Fields, in order: CDR3 protein, CDR3 DNA, V gene, D gene, J gene, clone size. The D gene is left open where the match is weak. The size entry is marked missing in some rows and otherwise reads once, few, many or a size class.

CDR3aa: CASSPSSQGETQYF; CDR3nt: TGTGCCAGCAGCCCAAGCTCTCAGGGAGAGACCCAGTACTTC; v_gene: TRBV4-2; d_gene: NA; j_gene: TRBJ2-5; abundance: NA
CDR3aa: CASSLSGSDRESSYNSPLHF; CDR3nt: TGTGCCAGCTCACTATCCGGCAGTGACAGGGAGAGCTCCTATAATTCACCCCTCCACTTT; v_gene: TRBV18; d_gene: TRBD1; j_gene: TRBJ1-6; abundance: NA
CDR3aa: CASSDSTGDGYTF; CDR3nt: TGTGCCAGCAGTGATTCGACAGGGGATGGCTACACCTTC; v_gene: TRBV6-4; d_gene: TRBD1; j_gene: TRBJ1-2; abundance: once
CDR3aa: CASSLEHEQYF; CDR3nt: TGTGCCAGCAGCTTAGAGCACGAGCAGTACTTC; v_gene: TRBV7-2; d_gene: NA; j_gene: TRBJ2-7; abundance: NA
CDR3aa: CASSPREGGGVAKNIQYF; CDR3nt: TGTGCCAGCAGCCCCCGAGAGGGTGGAGGGGTAGCCAAAAACATTCAGTACTTC; v_gene: TRBV7-8; d_gene: NA; j_gene: TRBJ2-4; abundance: NA
CDR3aa: CASSSRDSYNEQFF; CDR3nt: TGTGCCAGCAGCTCGAGGGACAGCTACAATGAGCAGTTCTTC; v_gene: TRBV9; d_gene: TRBD1; j_gene: TRBJ2-1; abundance: NA
CDR3aa: CASSRGNYGYTF; CDR3nt: TGTGCCAGCTCGCGGGGAAACTATGGCTACACCTTC; v_gene: TRBV28; d_gene: NA; j_gene: TRBJ1-2; abundance: NA
CDR3aa: CASSVGGSGFGTDTQYF; CDR3nt: TGTGCCAGCAGCGTAGGCGGTAGCGGGTTTGGTACAGATACGCAGTATTTT; v_gene: TRBV9; d_gene: TRBD2; j_gene: TRBJ2-3; abundance: NA
CDR3aa: CASRAGFTDTQYF; CDR3nt: TGTGCCAGCAGGGCAGGCTTCACAGATACGCAGTATTTT; v_gene: TRBV7-9; d_gene: NA; j_gene: TRBJ2-3; abundance: few
CDR3aa: CASSLPGRYEQYF; CDR3nt: TGTGCCAGCAGCTTACCCGGGAGGTACGAGCAGTACTTC; v_gene: TRBV7-6; d_gene: TRBD2; j_gene: TRBJ2-7; abundance: NA
CDR3aa: CASSVDGRPGGELFF; CDR3nt: TGTGCCAGCAGCGTAGATGGAAGGCCGGGCGGGGAGCTGTTTTTT; v_gene: TRBV9; d_gene: NA; j_gene: TRBJ2-2; abundance: few
CDR3aa: CSVESGQFYEQYF; CDR3nt: TGCAGCGTTGAATCAGGGCAGTTTTACGAGCAGTACTTC; v_gene: TRBV29-1; d_gene: NA; j_gene: TRBJ2-7; abundance: NA
CDR3aa: CAISDVSYEQYF; CDR3nt: TGTGCCATCAGTGACGTCTCCTACGAGCAGTACTTC; v_gene: TRBV10-3; d_gene: NA; j_gene: TRBJ2-7; abundance: NA
CDR3aa: CASSQEGGAGSQETQYF; CDR3nt: TGCGCCAGCAGCCAAGAGGGGGGGGCAGGGAGCCAAGAGACCCAGTACTTC; v_gene: TRBV4-1; d_gene: NA; j_gene: TRBJ2-5; abundance: NA
CDR3aa: CASSSRTNLYEQYF; CDR3nt: TGTGCCAGCAGCTCGCGGACTAATCTCTACGAGCAGTACTTC; v_gene: TRBV5-8; d_gene: NA; j_gene: TRBJ2-7; abundance: NA
CDR3aa: CASSLDRGFTWEQYF; CDR3nt: TGTGCCAGCAGCTTGGACAGGGGGTTTACGTGGGAGCAGTACTTC; v_gene: TRBV5-5; d_gene: TRBD1; j_gene: TRBJ2-7; abundance: large
CDR3aa: CASSLDGTSPPNTQYF; CDR3nt: TGTGCCAGCAGCTTGGACGGGACTAGCCCTCCTAATACGCAGTATTTT; v_gene: TRBV5-5; d_gene: TRBD2; j_gene: TRBJ2-3; abundance: NA
CDR3aa: CASSSGTGIQPQHF; CDR3nt: TGTGCCAGCAGTAGCGGGACAGGGATCCAGCCCCAGCATTTT; v_gene: TRBV6-5; d_gene: TRBD1; j_gene: TRBJ1-5; abundance: NA
CDR3aa: CASSVVTNNEQFF; CDR3nt: TGTGCCAGCAGCGTAGTCACTAACAATGAGCAGTTCTTC; v_gene: TRBV9; d_gene: NA; j_gene: TRBJ2-1; abundance: once
CDR3aa: CASSIHPTGVPSGNTIYF; CDR3nt: TGTGCCAGCAGCATTCACCCTACGGGGGTCCCCTCTGGAAACACCATATATTTT; v_gene: TRBV21-1; d_gene: NA; j_gene: TRBJ1-3; abundance: NA
CDR3aa: CASSIYGGSTGELFF; CDR3nt: TGTGCCAGTAGTATCTATGGCGGTAGTACCGGGGAGCTGTTTTTT; v_gene: TRBV19; d_gene: NA; j_gene: TRBJ2-2; abundance: NA
CDR3aa: CASSIIRADTQYF; CDR3nt: TGTGCCAGTAGTATTATCCGCGCAGATACGCAGTATTTT; v_gene: TRBV19; d_gene: NA; j_gene: TRBJ2-3; abundance: NA
CDR3aa: CASSRQTVNTGELFF; CDR3nt: TGTGCCAGCAGCCGCCAGACAGTAAACACCGGGGAGCTGTTTTTT; v_gene: TRBV7-8; d_gene: NA; j_gene: TRBJ2-2; abundance: NA
CDR3aa: CASSYTGWAGNTEAFF; CDR3nt: TGTGCCAGCAGTTACACTGGTTGGGCTGGGAACACTGAAGCTTTCTTT; v_gene: TRBV6-5; d_gene: NA; j_gene: TRBJ1-1; abundance: once
CDR3aa: CASSIRGGRRHNEQFF; CDR3nt: TGTGCCAGTAGTATACGGGGCGGGAGACGGCACAATGAGCAGTTCTTC; v_gene: TRBV19; d_gene: TRBD2; j_gene: TRBJ2-1; abundance: NA
CDR3aa: CASSPTSGQGYGYTF; CDR3nt: TGTGCCAGCAGTCCTACCTCCGGACAGGGCTATGGCTACACCTTC; v_gene: TRBV6-5; d_gene: TRBD1; j_gene: TRBJ1-2; abundance: NA
CDR3aa: CASSPTMGGEKLFF; CDR3nt: TGCGCCAGCAGCCCGACAATGGGGGGTGAAAAACTGTTTTTT; v_gene: TRBV4-1; d_gene: NA; j_gene: TRBJ1-4; abundance: NA
CDR3aa: CASSRRLAEITDTQYF; CDR3nt: TGCGCCAGCAGCCGCCGTCTAGCGGAGATCACAGATACGCAGTATTTT; v_gene: TRBV5-1; d_gene: TRBD2; j_gene: TRBJ2-3; abundance: NA
CDR3aa: CASSQDHGREGYTF; CDR3nt: TGCGCCAGCAGCCAAGATCACGGGCGGGAGGGCTACACCTTC; v_gene: TRBV4-3; d_gene: NA; j_gene: TRBJ1-2; abundance: NA
CDR3aa: CASSPTGSSYEQYF; CDR3nt: TGTGCCAGCAGCCCGACAGGTAGCTCCTACGAGCAGTACTTC; v_gene: TRBV5-6; d_gene: NA; j_gene: TRBJ2-7; abundance: NA
CDR3aa: CASSQDRWRLETQYF; CDR3nt: TGCGCCAGCAGCCAAGATCGATGGCGGTTGGAGACCCAGTACTTC; v_gene: TRBV4-1; d_gene: NA; j_gene: TRBJ2-5; abundance: NA
CDR3aa: CASSTRTSGSLYLYNEQFF; CDR3nt: TGTGCCAGTAGTACCCGTACTAGCGGGTCGCTTTATTTGTACAATGAGCAGTTCTTC; v_gene: TRBV19; d_gene: TRBD2; j_gene: TRBJ2-1; abundance: NA